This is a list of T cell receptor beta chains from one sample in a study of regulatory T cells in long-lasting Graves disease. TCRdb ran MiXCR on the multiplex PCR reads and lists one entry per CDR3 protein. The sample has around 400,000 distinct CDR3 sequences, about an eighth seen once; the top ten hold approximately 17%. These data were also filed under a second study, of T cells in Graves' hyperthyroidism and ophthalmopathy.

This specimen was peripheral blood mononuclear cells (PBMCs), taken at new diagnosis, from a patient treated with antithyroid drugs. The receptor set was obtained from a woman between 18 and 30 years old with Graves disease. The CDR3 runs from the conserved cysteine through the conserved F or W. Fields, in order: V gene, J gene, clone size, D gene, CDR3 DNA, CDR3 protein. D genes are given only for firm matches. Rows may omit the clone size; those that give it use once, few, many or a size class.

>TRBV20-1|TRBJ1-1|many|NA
TGCAGTGCTAGATGGATCAGGGCGACGTTGAAGGTGAACACTGAAGCTTTCTTT
CSARWIRATLKVNTEAFF
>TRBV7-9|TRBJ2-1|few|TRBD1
TGTGCCAGCAGCTTTACAGGGGAGACCTACAATGAGCAGTTCTTC
CASSFTGETYNEQFF
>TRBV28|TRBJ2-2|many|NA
TGTGCCAGCAGTTTATCCCGGGGGGAGCTGTTTTTT
CASSLSRGELFF
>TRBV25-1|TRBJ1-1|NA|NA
TGTGCCAGCACCGCATGGGGGAACACTGAAGCTTTCTTT
CASTAWGNTEAFF
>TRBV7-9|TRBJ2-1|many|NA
TGTGCCAGCCCCCCGGGACAAGCCTACAATGAGCAGTTCTTC
CASPPGQAYNEQFF
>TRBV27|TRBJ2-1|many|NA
TGTGCCAGCAGTTTAAACGGGGGCTATTACAATGAGCAGTTCTTC
CASSLNGGYYNEQFF
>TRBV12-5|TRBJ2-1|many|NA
TGTGCTAGTAATATGCAGCGACCCTACAATGAGCAGTTCTTC
CASNMQRPYNEQFF
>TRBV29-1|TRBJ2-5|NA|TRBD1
TGCAGCGTTAGTCGGAGGACAGGGGGAGAGACCCAGTACTTC
CSVSRRTGGETQYF
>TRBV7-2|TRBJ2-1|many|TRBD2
TGTGCCAGCAGCCCTGGGGGACTAGCGGGAGGGCGCAATGAGCAGTTCTTC
CASSPGGLAGGRNEQFF
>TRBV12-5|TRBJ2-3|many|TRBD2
TGTGCTAGTGGTTTGGGATGGAGTTTAGCGGGAGCGTACACAGATACGCAGTATTTT
CASGLGWSLAGAYTDTQYF
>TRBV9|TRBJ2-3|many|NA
TGTGCCAGCAGCATGGAGCTGCAGGGAGCTGGAACAGATACGCAGTATTTT
CASSMELQGAGTDTQYF
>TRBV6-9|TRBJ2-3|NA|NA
TGTGCCAGCAGTTACTCAACAGCAAGCACAGATACGCAGTATTTT
CASSYSTASTDTQYF
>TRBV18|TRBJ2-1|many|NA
TGTGCCAGCTCACCAAGGGACCCGTCCTACAATGAGCAGTTCTTC
CASSPRDPSYNEQFF
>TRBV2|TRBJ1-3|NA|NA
TGTGCCAGCGGGATAGGCGGAAACACCATATATTTT
CASGIGGNTIYF
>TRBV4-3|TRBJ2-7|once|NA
TGCGCCAGCAGCCAGGCGTATCGGAGCTCCTACGAGCAGTACTTC
CASSQAYRSSYEQYF
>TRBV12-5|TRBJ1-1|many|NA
TGTGCTAGTGGTTTGGACATTGGGGGAGGCACTGAAGCTTTCTTT
CASGLDIGGGTEAFF
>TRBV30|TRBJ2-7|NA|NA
TGTGCCTGGAGTGTAGGAGGGCTCGAGCAGTACTTC
CAWSVGGLEQYF
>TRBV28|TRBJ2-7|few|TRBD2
TGTGCCAGCAGCCTCGGGGGGGTCGAGCAGTACTTC
CASSLGGVEQYF
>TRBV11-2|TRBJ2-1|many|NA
TGTGCCAGCAGCTTATCCCTGCCGAATGAGCAGTTCTTC
CASSLSLPNEQFF
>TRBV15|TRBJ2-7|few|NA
TGTGCCACCAGCAGAACCCGGTCCGGTGGGAACGAGCAGTACTTC
CATSRTRSGGNEQYF
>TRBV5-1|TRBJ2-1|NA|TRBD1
TGCGCCAGCAGTCCGCCGAGGACAGGGTCCTACAATGAGCAGTTCTTC
CASSPPRTGSYNEQFF
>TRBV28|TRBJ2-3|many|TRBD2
TGTGCCAGCAGTTTACGGGAGGGTGCAGATACGCAGTATTTT
CASSLREGADTQYF
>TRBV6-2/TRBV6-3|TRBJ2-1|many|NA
TGTGCCAGCAGTTACTCGCTGGGATACCACTACAATGAGCAGTTCTTC
CASSYSLGYHYNEQFF
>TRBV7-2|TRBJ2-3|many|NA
TGTGCCAGCAGCTTAGACCCGAAGGATACGCAGTATTTT
CASSLDPKDTQYF
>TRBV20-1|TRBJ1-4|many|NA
TGCAGTGCGAGGACAGTTAATGAAAAACTGTTTTTT
CSARTVNEKLFF
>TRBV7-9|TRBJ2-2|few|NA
TGTGCCAGCAGCCTGAGCTTCGCCACCGGGGAGCTGTTTTTT
CASSLSFATGELFF
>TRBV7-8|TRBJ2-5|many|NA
TGTGCCAGCAGGGGGACAACTAAAGAGACCCAGTACTTC
CASRGTTKETQYF
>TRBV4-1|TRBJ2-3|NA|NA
TGCGCCAGCAGCCAACGGGACACAGATACGCAGTATTTT
CASSQRDTDTQYF
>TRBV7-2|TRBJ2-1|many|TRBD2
TGTGCCAGCAGCTTAGCGCCTACTAGCGGGAGATGTTTCTTC
CASSLAPTSGRCFF
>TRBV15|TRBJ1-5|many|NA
TGTGCCACCAGCAGAGATGGACGATATAGCAATCAGCCCCAGCATTTT
CATSRDGRYSNQPQHF
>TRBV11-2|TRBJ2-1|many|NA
TGTGCCAGCAGCTTAGGTTTCGGGGTTGGCTACAATGAGCAGTTCTTC
CASSLGFGVGYNEQFF
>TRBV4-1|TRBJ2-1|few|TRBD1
TGCGCCAGCAGCCTGGAACCGGGACAGGCCTACAATGAGCAGTTCTTC
CASSLEPGQAYNEQFF
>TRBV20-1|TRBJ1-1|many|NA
TGCAGTGCTAGGGTGAGAAATGGTGAAGCTTTCTTT
CSARVRNGEAFF
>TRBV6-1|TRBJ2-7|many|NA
TGTGCCAGCAGACGGGGGACGGGAGCGTCCTACGAGCAGTACTTC
CASRRGTGASYEQYF
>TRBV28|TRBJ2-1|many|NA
TGTGCCAGCAGTTCATACGGATCGAGCTCCTACAATGAGCAGTTCTTC
CASSSYGSSSYNEQFF
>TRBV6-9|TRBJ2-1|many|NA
TGTGCCAGCAGTTACGATGGAGGTGAGCAGTTCTTC
CASSYDGGEQFF
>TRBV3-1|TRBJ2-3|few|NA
TGTGCCAGCAGCCAAATATATAACGGGAAAGGTGATGCAGATACGCAGTATTTT
CASSQIYNGKGDADTQYF
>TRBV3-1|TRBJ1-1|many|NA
TGTGCCAGCAGCCATAACTGGAGGGTAGACACTGAAGCTTTCTTT
CASSHNWRVDTEAFF
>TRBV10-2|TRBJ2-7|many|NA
TGCGCCAGCAGCTGGGGGGCCACCTACGAGCAGTACTTC
CASSWGATYEQYF
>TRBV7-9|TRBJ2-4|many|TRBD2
TGTGCCAGCAGCCCCTCGCGGGAGGGTCTAGCCAAAAACATTCAGTACTTC
CASSPSREGLAKNIQYF
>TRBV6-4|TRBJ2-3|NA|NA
TGTGCCGGCAGTGAGGAGGGAGAGGGGACAGATACGCAGTATTTT
CAGSEEGEGTDTQYF
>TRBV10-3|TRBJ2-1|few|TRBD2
TGTGCCATCAGTGAGTCGCGGGGGGGCGCCTACAATGAGCAGTTCTTC
CAISESRGGAYNEQFF
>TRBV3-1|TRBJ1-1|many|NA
TGTGCCAGCAGCCAAGTAGGCCAGGTCCAACCGAACACTGAAGCTTTCTTT
CASSQVGQVQPNTEAFF
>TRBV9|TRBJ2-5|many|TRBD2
TGTGCCAGCAGCGAGGGACTAGCGGGAGTAGAGACCCAGTACTTC
CASSEGLAGVETQYF
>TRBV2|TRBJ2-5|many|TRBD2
TGTGCCAGCATTTCCCCCTACGGGACTAGCGGGGTCGGGGAGACCCAGTACTTC
CASISPYGTSGVGETQYF
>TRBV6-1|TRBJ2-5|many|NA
TGTGCCAGCAGTGAATGGGCAGGGGAGAGGTTCCAGGAACAAGAGACCCAGTACTTC
CASSEWAGERFQEQETQYF
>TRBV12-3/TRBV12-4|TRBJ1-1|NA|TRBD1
TGTGCCAGCAGTCCCAAGGGACAGGGTTGGGAAACTGAAGCTTTCTTT
CASSPKGQGWETEAFF
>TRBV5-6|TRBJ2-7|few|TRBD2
TGTGCCAGCAGCTTCCTCCAACTAGCGGGGGAGATAAGCTTC
CASSFLQLAGEISF
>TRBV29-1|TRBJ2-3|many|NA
TGCAGCGTTACCGGGCCCGTGGATACGCAGTATTTT
CSVTGPVDTQYF
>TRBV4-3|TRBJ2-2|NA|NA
TGCGCCAGCAGCCAAGAAGCGTTTGGGGAGAACACCGGGGAGCTGTTTTTT
CASSQEAFGENTGELFF